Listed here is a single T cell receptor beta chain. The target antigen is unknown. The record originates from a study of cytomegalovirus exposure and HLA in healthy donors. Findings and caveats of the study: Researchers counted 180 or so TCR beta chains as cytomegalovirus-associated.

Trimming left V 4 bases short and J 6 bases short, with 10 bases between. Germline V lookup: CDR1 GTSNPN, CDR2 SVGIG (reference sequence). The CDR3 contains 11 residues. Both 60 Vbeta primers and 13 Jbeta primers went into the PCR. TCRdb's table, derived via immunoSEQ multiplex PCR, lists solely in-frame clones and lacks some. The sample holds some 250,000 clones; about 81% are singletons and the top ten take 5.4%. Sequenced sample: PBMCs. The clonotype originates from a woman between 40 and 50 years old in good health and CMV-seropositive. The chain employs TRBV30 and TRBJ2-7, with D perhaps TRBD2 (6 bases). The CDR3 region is CAWMGGSEQYF. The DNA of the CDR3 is TGTGCCTGGATGGGGGGTAGCGAGCAGTACTTC.